The 3 T cell receptor beta chains listed next were all sequenced from one sample in a study of blood T cell repertoires in COVID-19. Profiling relied on immunoSEQ multiplex PCR, and the TCRdb table lists in-frame clones only, not all of them. The sample consists of fewer than 400,000 clones, roughly 85% of them appearing once. Sequenced: peripheral blood. These receptors were collected from a young woman with acute or convalescent COVID-19.

This clone appeared once. V is TRBV9 and J is TRBJ1-3; D possibly corresponds to TRBD1 (6 bases). Trimming pared 3 bases from V and 0 bases from J, leaving 16 bases between. This CDR3 comprises 17 residues. The germline CDR1 and CDR2 sequences are SGDLS and YYNGEE. As DNA, the CDR3 is TGTGCCAGCAGCGCGTTCGGTGGGGGGGCCTCTGGAAACACCATATATTTT. This gives the protein CASSAFGGGASGNTIYF.

The chain combines TRBV5-8 with TRBJ1-6; 7 bases align to TRBD1. CDR3 length equals 19 residues. Germline CDR1 reads SGHTS; CDR2 reads YDEGEE. Trimming removed 4 bases from V and 0 bases from J; junction bases left unmatched: 13. Written as DNA, the CDR3 is TGTGCCAGCAGCCCTAATCCCAGGGACAGCCTCTCCTATAATTCACCCCTCCACTTT. Its translation: CASSPNPRDSLSYNSPLHF.

With regard to this clone: This sample includes further DNA sequences coding for the same CDR3. V usage is TRBV2 and J usage is TRBJ2-7; D is unclear. Germline assignment: CDR1 SNHLY and CDR2 FYNNEI. This CDR3 region has 11 residues. V lost 6 bases, J lost 0 bases, and 3 bases lay in between. In DNA, the CDR3 is TGTGCCAGCAGCGGCTCCTACGAGCAGTACTTC. Protein product: CASSGSYEQYF.